The present entry profiles one T cell receptor beta chain with its context. Its antigen remains unidentified. Carried by the TCR beta cDNA libraries were unique molecular identifiers. Some 500,000 cDNA molecules were recovered from an input of roughly 0.95 to 10 million T cells. TCRdb reanalysed the PCR reads using MiXCR and keeps one entry per CDR3 protein. Of fewer than 900,000 distinct CDR3 sequences in the sample, approximately 44% were seen once. The ends were cut back, 1 base at V and 10 bases at J, with 10 bases in the middle. The CDR3 spans 11 residues. Germline V CDR1 and CDR2: SQVTM, ANQGSEA. This entry belongs to a study of post-analysis software for immune sequencing data. Across the study: Patients with relapsing-remitting, secondary progressive and progressive-relapsing multiple sclerosis courses were all represented.

Study-wide findings and caveats: Controls significantly exceeded multiple sclerosis patients in normalized Chao1 diversity. A handful of TRBV segments appeared more often in patients than in controls, and TRBV5-6, TRBV5-1 and TRBV20-1 were among these.

This receptor was taken from a girl between 5 and 17 years old with multiple sclerosis. The sample consisted of blood. The rearrangement joins TRBV29-1 to TRBJ2-5, with D perhaps TRBD1 (6 bases). CDR3 sequence (DNA): TGCAGCGTTGAAGTCCGGGACATCCAGTACTTC. Protein: CSVEVRDIQYF.